Each of the 17 T cell receptor beta chains below was sequenced from the same sample in a study of post-analysis software for immune sequencing data. Carried by the TCR beta cDNA libraries were unique molecular identifiers. TCRdb passed the PCR reads through MiXCR, listing each CDR3 protein once. The table records about 460,000 distinct CDR3 sequences, around 40% of them present only once. Broader study findings: Among roughly five TRBV segments more frequent in patients than controls were TRBV5-6, TRBV5-1 and TRBV20-1.

Which antigens these TCRs recognize remains unknown. The source material was blood. Receptors were obtained from a girl aged 10-17 years with multiple sclerosis.

In its sample, this clonotype was seen a few times. The rearrangement uses TRBV20-1 and TRBJ2-4; 8 bases map to TRBD2. J lost 7 bases, V lost 5 bases, and 7 bases had no gene match. The germline gives CDR1 DFQATT, CDR2 SNEGSKA (reference sequence). The CDR3 is 13 amino acids. The CDR3 here is CSAEQRERNIQYF. In DNA, the CDR3 is TGCAGTGCTGAGCAGCGGGAGAGGAACATTCAGTACTTC.

Ten or more counts support this clonotype. The V call is TRBV6-6, the J call TRBJ2-5; 7 nucleotides line up with TRBD2. Germline-derived CDR1 and CDR2 are MNHNY and SVGAGI (reference sequence). V was pared by 2 bases and J by 7 bases, with 4 bases of the junction left unmatched. This CDR3 has 13 residues. CDR3 region: CASSYGLVGTQYF. CDR3 bases: TGTGCCAGCAGTTACGGACTAGTAGGGACCCAGTACTTC.

A few counts support this clonotype. The chain combines TRBV20-1 with TRBJ2-4, with D perhaps matching TRBD1 or TRBD2 (6 bases each). Trimming pared 3 bases from V and 4 bases from J, leaving 13 bases between. This CDR3 comprises 14 residues. Germline loops: CDR1 DFQATT, CDR2 SNEGSKA (reference sequence). CDR3 in DNA: TGCAGTGCTAGGGGCGGGACACTTAAAAACATTCAGTACTTC. Translating it yields CSARGGTLKNIQYF.

V is TRBV6-1 and J is TRBJ2-7; TRBD1 matches at 7 bases. The length of the CDR3 is 14 residues. Germline assignment: CDR1 MNHNS and CDR2 SASEGT. With V trimmed by 1 base and J by 4 bases, 4 bases remained unmatched. CDR3 nucleotide sequence: TGTGCCAGCAGTGAAGGGGGACAGTTTTACGAGCAGTACTTC. Translated: CASSEGGQFYEQYF.

The V gene is TRBV24-1, the J gene TRBJ2-1; 11 bases align to TRBD2. The length of the CDR3 is 16 residues. V lost 5 bases to trimming and J lost 5 bases; unmatched junction nucleotides: 7. Germline V gene sequence: CDR1 KGHDR, CDR2 SFDVKD. The CDR3 nucleotides read TGTGCCACCAGTGCAGTGGGACTAGCGGTACACAATGAGCAGTTCTTC. Its translation is CATSAVGLAVHNEQFF.

The gene calls are TRBV28 and TRBJ2-3; D may correspond to TRBD1 or TRBD2 (7 bases each). Germline V lookup: CDR1 MDHEN, CDR2 SYDVKM. Trimming removed 2 bases at V and 11 bases at J, with 11 bases between. The CDR3 is 12 residues long. The CDR3 spells CASSLGGDRQYF. The CDR3, as DNA: TGTGCCAGCAGTTTAGGGGGGGACAGGCAGTATTTT.

The chain is built from TRBV12-3 or TRBV12-4 and TRBJ2-1, with D maybe TRBD2 (5 bases). V was pared by 3 bases and J by 6 bases, with 9 bases between. The CDR3 is 13 residues long. CDR3 nucleotide sequence: TGTGCCAGCAGTTTCGGTAGCGCCAATGAGCAGTTCTTC. It translates to CASSFGSANEQFF.

This clonotype was observed a handful of times. The V and J genes are TRBV12-3 or TRBV12-4 and TRBJ1-5; 9 positions match TRBD1. V lost 3 bases to trimming and J lost 0 bases; unmatched junction nucleotides: 9. The CDR3 extends over 18 amino acids. CDR3 loop: CASSLLGQGTYSNQPQHF. CDR3 DNA: TGTGCCAGCAGTTTGCTCGGACAGGGGACTTATAGCAATCAGCCCCAGCATTTT.

This clonotype came up a few times. V and J are TRBV28 and TRBJ1-4, with 7 bases lining up with TRBD1. V lost 6 bases to trimming and J lost 8 bases; unmatched junction nucleotides: 6. Per the germline V gene, CDR1 is MDHEN and CDR2 is SYDVKM. This CDR3 region has 13 residues. The DNA of the CDR3 is TGTGCCAGCAGCTACAGGGGAATAGAAAAACTGTTTTTT. Protein product: CASSYRGIEKLFF.

This clonotype was picked up a small number of times. The V gene is TRBV28, the J gene TRBJ2-1; D gene ambiguous. Germline V gives CDR1 MDHEN, CDR2 SYDVKM. This CDR3 is built from 15 residues. V lost 1 base and J 1 base, leaving 8 bases between the germline ends. This chain's CDR3 is CASSLYSGSYNEQFF. In nucleotides, the CDR3 is TGTGCCAGCAGTTTATATTCCGGATCCTACAATGAGCAGTTCTTC.

The table lists this clonotype with a few counts. This chain links TRBV12-3 or TRBV12-4 with TRBJ1-2; TRBD1 agrees at 10 bases. The CDR3 covers 17 residues. The V and J ends lost 2 bases and 4 bases, in that order; junction bases with no gene match: 10. CDR3 bases: TGTGCCAGCAGTTTAACCGGGACAGGGGTTGGAGGCTATGGCTACACCTTC. It yields the protein CASSLTGTGVGGYGYTF.

This clonotype was counted a few times. The chain carries TRBV29-1 and TRBJ1-1; 7 nucleotides agree with TRBD1. This CDR3 contains 17 residues. The V gene end was trimmed by 7 bases and the J gene end by 4 bases; junction bases not matched to a gene: 21. Germline V gene data show CDR1 as SQVTM and CDR2 as ANQGSEA. CDR3 sequence (DNA): TGCAGCGCCCAAGGGGGGTCCATAGACAGGGAAGCCACTGAAGCTTTCTTT. It specifies CSAQGGSIDREATEAFF.

The V call is TRBV6-5, the J call TRBJ2-3; D perhaps matches TRBD2 (5 bases). The CDR3 consists of 16 residues. Trimming removed 1 base from V and 5 bases from J, with 16 bases in between. Germline V gene data show CDR1 as MNHEY and CDR2 as SVGAGI. The CDR3 here is CASSYWSSLLGDTQYF. CDR3 bases: TGTGCCAGCAGTTACTGGTCTAGCTTATTGGGAGATACGCAGTATTTT.

The chain carries TRBV20-1 and TRBJ1-5, with TRBD1 matching over 12 bases. Germline-derived CDR1 and CDR2 are DFQATT and SNEGSKA (reference sequence). CDR3 length equals 21 residues. Unmatched junction bases numbered 17, after V lost 0 bases and J lost 2 bases. CDR3 amino acids: CSARDPSRGQGAGMGNQPQHF. As DNA, the CDR3 is TGCAGTGCTAGAGATCCGAGTAGGGGACAGGGGGCGGGAATGGGCAATCAGCCCCAGCATTTT.

The CDR3 sequence: CASSHGGPNQPQHF. The CDR3 DNA is TGTGCCAGCAGTCACGGGGGGCCCAATCAGCCCCAGCATTTT. The V gene is TRBV6-6, the J gene TRBJ1-5, with D perhaps TRBD1 (6 bases). V lost 5 bases and J lost 3, with 11 bases in between. Looked up from germline, CDR1 is MNHNY and CDR2 is SVGAGI (reference sequence). This CDR3 contains 14 residues.

The chain has TRBV21-1 and TRBJ1-5. TRBV21-1 is a listed pseudogene. CDR3 length: 18 residues. The CDR3 loop is CASSKVTNPKHSNQPQHF. The CDR3 DNA reads as TGTGCCAGCAGCAAAGTAACCAATCCCAAGCATAGCAATCAGCCCCAGCATTTT.

The chain combines TRBV20-1 with TRBJ2-1, with TRBD1 as a possible D gene (6 bases). V was trimmed by 3 bases and J by 3 bases, leaving 9 bases between them. This CDR3 is built from 13 residues. In germline, CDR1 is DFQATT, CDR2 SNEGSKA (reference sequence). The CDR3 region has the DNA TGCAGTGCTAGGCGGACAGACTACAATGAGCAGTTCTTC. Translating it yields CSARRTDYNEQFF.